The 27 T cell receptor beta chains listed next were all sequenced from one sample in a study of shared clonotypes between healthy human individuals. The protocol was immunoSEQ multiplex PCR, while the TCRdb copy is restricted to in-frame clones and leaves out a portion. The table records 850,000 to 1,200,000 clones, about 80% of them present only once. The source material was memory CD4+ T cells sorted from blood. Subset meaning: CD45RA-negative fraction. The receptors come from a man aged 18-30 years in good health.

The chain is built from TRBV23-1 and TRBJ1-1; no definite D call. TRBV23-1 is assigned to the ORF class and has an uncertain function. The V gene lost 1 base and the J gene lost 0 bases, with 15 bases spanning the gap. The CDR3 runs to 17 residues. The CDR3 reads CASSQYTVTPVNTEAFF. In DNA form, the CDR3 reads TGCGCCAGCAGTCAATACACGGTTACCCCTGTGAACACTGAAGCTTTCTTT.

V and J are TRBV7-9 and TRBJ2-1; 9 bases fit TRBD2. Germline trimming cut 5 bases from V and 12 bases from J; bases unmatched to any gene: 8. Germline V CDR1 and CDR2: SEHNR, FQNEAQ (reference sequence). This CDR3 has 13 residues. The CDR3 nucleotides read TGTGCCAGCAGCACCCCGGGACTAGCAGCGCAGTTCTTC. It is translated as CASSTPGLAAQFF.

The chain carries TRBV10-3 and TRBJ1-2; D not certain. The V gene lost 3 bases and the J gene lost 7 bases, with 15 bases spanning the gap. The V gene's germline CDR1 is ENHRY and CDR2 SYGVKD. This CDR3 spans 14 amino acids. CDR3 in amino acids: CAISEGNLRSGYTF. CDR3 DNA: TGTGCCATCAGTGAAGGCAATCTTAGGTCTGGCTACACCTTC.

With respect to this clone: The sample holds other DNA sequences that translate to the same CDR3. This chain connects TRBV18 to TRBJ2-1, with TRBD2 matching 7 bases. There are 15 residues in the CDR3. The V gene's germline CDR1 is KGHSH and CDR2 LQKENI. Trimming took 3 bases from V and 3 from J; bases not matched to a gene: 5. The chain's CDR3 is CASSPPASGYNEQFF. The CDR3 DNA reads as TGTGCCAGCTCACCCCCGGCTAGCGGCTACAATGAGCAGTTCTTC.

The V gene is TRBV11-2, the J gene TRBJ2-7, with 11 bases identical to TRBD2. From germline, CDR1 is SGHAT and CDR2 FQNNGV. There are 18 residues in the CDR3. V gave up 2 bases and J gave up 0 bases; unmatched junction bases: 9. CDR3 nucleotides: TGTGCCAGCAGCTTACTAGGGACTAGCGGCCGATTCTCCTACGAGCAGTACTTC. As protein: CASSLLGTSGRFSYEQYF.

CDR3 DNA: TGTGCCAGCAGTGAGACATCGGCGGGGGCCGCCTACAATGAGCAGTTCTTC. Encoded protein: CASSETSAGAAYNEQFF. The chain recombines TRBV25-1 with TRBJ2-1; possibly TRBD2 for D (7 bases). V lost 3 bases, J lost 2 bases, and 17 bases lay in between. This CDR3 is 17 amino acids long. Germline V lookup: CDR1 MGHDK, CDR2 SYGVNS.

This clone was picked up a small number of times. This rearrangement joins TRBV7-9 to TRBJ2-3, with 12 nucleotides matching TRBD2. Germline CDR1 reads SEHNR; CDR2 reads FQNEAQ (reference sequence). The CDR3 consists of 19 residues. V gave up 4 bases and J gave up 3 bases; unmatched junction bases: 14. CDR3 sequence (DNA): TGTGCCAGCAGCTCCCCGGGCCCCTGGACTAGCGGGAATACAGATACGCAGTATTTT. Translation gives CASSSPGPWTSGNTDTQYF.

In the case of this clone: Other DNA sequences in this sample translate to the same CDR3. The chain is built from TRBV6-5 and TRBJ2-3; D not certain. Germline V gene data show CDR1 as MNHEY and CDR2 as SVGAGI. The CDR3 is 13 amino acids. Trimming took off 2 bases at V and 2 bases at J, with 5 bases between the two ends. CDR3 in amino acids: CASSYTDTDTQYF. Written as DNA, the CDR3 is TGTGCCAGCAGTTACACCGACACAGATACGCAGTATTTT.

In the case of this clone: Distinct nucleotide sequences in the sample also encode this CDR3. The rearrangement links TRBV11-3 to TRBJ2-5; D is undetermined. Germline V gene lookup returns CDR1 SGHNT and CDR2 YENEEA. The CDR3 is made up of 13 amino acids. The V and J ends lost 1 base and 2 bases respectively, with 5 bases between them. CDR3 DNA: TGTGCCAGCAGCTTAGGCTCGCAAGAGACCCAGTACTTC. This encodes CASSLGSQETQYF.

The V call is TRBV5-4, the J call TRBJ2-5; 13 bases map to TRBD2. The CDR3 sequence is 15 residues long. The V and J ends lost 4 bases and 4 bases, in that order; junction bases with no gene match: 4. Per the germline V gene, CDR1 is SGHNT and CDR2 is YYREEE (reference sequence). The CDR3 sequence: CASSITSGGGETQYF. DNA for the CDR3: TGTGCCAGCAGCATTACTAGCGGGGGGGGAGAGACCCAGTACTTC.

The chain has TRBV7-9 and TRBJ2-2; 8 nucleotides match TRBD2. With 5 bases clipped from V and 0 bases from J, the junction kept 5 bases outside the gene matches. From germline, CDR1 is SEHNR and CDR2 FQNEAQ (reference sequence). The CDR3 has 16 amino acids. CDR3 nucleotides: TGTGCCAGCAGCCTCTTAGCGGGATCGAACACCGGGGAGCTGTTTTTT. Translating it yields CASSLLAGSNTGELFF.

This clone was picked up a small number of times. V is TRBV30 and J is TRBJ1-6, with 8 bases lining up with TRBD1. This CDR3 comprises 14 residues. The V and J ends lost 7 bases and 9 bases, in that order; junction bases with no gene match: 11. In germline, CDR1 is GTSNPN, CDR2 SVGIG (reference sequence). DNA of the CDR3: TGTGCCTTGGGGTGGAGACAGGGGTCTTCACCCCTCCACTTT. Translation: CALGWRQGSSPLHF.

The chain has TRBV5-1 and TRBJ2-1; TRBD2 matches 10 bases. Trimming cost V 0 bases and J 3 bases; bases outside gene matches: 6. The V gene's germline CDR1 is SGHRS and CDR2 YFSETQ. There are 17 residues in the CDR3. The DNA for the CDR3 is TGCGCCAGCAGCTTGGCCGAACTAGCGGGGATCTACAATGAGCAGTTCTTC. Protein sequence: CASSLAELAGIYNEQFF. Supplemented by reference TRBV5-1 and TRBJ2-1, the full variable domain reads KAGVTQTPRYLIKTRGQQVTLSCSPISGHRSVSWYQQTPGQGLQFLFEYFSETQRNKGNFPGRFSGRQFSNSRSEMNVSTLELGDSALYLCASSLAELAGIYNEQFFGPGTRLTVL.

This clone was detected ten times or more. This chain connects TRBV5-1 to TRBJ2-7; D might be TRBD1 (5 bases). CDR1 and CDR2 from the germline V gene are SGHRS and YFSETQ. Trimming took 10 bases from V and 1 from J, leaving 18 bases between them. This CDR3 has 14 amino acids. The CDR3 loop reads CAVISRGRSYEQYF. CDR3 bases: TGCGCCGTAATATCAAGGGGCAGGTCCTACGAGCAGTACTTC. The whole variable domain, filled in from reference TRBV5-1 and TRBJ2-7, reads KAGVTQTPRYLIKTRGQQVTLSCSPISGHRSVSWYQQTPGQGLQFLFEYFSETQRNKGNFPGRFSGRQFSNSRSEMNVSTLELGDSALYLCAVISRGRSYEQYFGPGTRLTVT.

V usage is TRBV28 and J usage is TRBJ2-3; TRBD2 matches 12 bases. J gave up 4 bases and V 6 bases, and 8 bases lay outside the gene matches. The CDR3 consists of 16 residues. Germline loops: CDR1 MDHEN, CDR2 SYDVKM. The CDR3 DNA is TGTGCCAGCAGCCGGGGCGGACTAGCGGGGTCAGATACGCAGTATTTT. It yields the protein CASSRGGLAGSDTQYF.

CDR3 coding DNA: TGTGCCAGCAGTGCAGCTAGTAAGACCCAGTACTTC. It codes for CASSAASKTQYF. The chain carries TRBV2 and TRBJ2-5; D not certain. CDR3 length equals 12 residues. Trimming cost V 4 bases and J 6 bases, with 9 bases left between them. Germline V lookup: CDR1 SNHLY, CDR2 FYNNEI.

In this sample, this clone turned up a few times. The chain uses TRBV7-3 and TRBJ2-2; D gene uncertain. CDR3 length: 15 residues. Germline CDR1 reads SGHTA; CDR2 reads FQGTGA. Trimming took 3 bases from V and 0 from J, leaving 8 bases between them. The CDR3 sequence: CASSLFPANTGELFF. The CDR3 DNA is TGTGCCAGCAGCTTGTTTCCGGCGAACACCGGGGAGCTGTTTTTT.

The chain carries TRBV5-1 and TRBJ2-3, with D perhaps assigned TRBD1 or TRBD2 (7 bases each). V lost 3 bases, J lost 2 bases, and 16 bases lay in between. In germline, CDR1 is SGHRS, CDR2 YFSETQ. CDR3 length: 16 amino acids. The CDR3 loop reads CASSWGDRDYTDTQYF. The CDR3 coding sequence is TGCGCCAGCAGCTGGGGTGACAGGGACTACACAGATACGCAGTATTTT.

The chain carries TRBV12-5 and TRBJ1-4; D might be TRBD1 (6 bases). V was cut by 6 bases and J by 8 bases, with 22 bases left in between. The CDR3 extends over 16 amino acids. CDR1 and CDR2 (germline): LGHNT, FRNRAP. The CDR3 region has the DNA TGTGCTAGTGGGAAGAGTCCCCTGGGGGCGGAGGAAAAACTGTTTTTT. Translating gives CASGKSPLGAEEKLFF.

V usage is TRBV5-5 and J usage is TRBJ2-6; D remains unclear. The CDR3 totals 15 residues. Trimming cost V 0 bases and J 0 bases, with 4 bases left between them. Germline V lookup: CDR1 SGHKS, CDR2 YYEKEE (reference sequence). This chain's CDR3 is CASSLAVSGANVLTF. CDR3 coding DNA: TGTGCCAGCAGCTTGGCGGTCTCTGGGGCCAACGTCCTGACTTTC.

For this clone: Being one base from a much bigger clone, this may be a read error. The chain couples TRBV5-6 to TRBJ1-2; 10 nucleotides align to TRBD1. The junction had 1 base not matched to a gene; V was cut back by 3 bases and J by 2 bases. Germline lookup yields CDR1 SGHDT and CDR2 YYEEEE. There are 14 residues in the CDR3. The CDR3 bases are TGTGCCAGCAGCTGGGGACAGGGGAACTATGGCTACACCTTC. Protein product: CASSWGQGNYGYTF.

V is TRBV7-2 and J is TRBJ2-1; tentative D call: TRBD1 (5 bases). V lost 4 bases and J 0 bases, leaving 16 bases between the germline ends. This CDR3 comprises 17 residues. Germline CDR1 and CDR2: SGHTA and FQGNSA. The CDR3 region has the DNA TGTGCCAGCAGCTCCCCGTGGGGCTTTAGCTCCTACAATGAGCAGTTCTTC. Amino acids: CASSSPWGFSSYNEQFF.

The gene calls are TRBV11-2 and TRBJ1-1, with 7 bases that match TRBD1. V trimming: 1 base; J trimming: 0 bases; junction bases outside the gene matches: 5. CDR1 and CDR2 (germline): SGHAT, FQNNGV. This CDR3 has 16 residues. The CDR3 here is CASSLGRGLLNTEAFF. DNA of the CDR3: TGTGCCAGCAGCTTAGGGAGGGGGCTCTTGAACACTGAAGCTTTCTTT.

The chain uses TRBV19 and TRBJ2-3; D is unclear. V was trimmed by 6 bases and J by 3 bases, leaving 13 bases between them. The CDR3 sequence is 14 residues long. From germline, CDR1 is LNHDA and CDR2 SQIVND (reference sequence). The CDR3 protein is CASRDTPITDTQYF. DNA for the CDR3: TGTGCCAGTAGAGACACACCAATAACAGATACGCAGTATTTT.

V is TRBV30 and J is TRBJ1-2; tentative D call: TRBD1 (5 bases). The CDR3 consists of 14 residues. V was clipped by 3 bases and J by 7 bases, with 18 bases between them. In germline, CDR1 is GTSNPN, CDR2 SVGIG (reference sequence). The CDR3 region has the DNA TGTGCCTGGAGCCCCGTCGTCGGTGGGGGTGGCTACACCTTC. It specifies CAWSPVVGGGGYTF.

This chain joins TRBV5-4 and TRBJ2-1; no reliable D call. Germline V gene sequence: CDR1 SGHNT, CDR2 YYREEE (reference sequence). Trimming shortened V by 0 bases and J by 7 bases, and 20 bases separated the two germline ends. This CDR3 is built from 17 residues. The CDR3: CASSLAPPSLGVNEQFF. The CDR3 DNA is TGTGCCAGCAGCTTGGCCCCCCCATCACTGGGCGTTAATGAGCAGTTCTTC.

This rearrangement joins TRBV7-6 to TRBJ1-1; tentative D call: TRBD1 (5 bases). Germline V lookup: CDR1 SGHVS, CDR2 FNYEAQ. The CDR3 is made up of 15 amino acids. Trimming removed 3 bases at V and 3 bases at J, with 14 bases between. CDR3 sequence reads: CASSLVGGGDTEAFF. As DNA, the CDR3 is TGTGCCAGCAGCTTGGTGGGGGGAGGTGACACTGAAGCTTTCTTT.